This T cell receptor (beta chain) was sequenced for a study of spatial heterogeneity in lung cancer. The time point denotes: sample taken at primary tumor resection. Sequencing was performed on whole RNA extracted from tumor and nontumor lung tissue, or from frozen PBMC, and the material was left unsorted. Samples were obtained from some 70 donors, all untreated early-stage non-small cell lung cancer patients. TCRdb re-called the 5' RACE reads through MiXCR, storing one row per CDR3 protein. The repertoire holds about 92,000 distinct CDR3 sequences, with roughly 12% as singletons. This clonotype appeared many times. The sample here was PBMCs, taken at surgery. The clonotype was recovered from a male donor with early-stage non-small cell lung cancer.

CDR3 sequence: CSASERGDFSGANVLTF. The CDR3 bases are TGCAGTGCTAGTGAGCGGGGGGACTTCTCTGGGGCCAACGTCCTGACTTTC. The chain recombines TRBV20-1 with TRBJ2-6; 9 bases fit TRBD2. Germline V gives CDR1 DFQATT, CDR2 SNEGSKA (reference sequence). CDR3 length: 17 amino acids. V lost 3 bases to trimming and J lost 0 bases; unmatched junction nucleotides: 6.